Listed below are T cell receptor beta chains from one sample, sequenced in a study of beta chain features in type 1 diabetes. Profiled with immunoSEQ multiplex PCR; TCRdb holds only in-frame clones, not every one. This table holds about 240,000 clones, 25% to 35% found once. The sample taken for sequencing was central memory CD4+ T cells from blood. The receptors were gathered from a man aged 30 to 39 in good health. Each CDR3 is given with its conserved first and last residue. The D gene is left open where the match is weak. Clone size is stated in some rows and not others, as once, few, many or a class when expanded.

>18|-|TRBJ2-6|TRBV4-3|-
CASSQDPPAAGGANVLTF
TGCGCCAGCAGCCAAGATCCACCAGCGGCCGGGGGGGCCAACGTCCTGACTTTC
>13|TRBD2|TRBJ2-7|TRBV15|-
CATSGLADYEQYF
TGTGCCACCAGCGGGCTAGCGGACTACGAGCAGTACTTC
>11|-|TRBJ1-4|TRBV30|-
CAWSVTEKLFF
TGTGCCTGGAGTGTAACGGAAAAACTGTTTTTT
>14|-|TRBJ2-3|TRBV6-1|-
CASSLESRTDTQYF
TGTGCCAGCAGTTTAGAGTCCCGCACAGATACGCAGTATTTT
>13|-|TRBJ2-5|TRBV7-9|-
CASSLVRKETQYF
TGTGCCAGCAGCTTAGTTCGAAAAGAGACCCAGTACTTC
>15|TRBD1|TRBJ1-4|TRBV18|many
CASSPGQESNEKLFF
TGTGCCAGCTCACCAGGACAGGAGAGTAATGAAAAACTGTTTTTT
>11|-|TRBJ2-1|TRBV28|many
CASSGNNEQFF
TGTGCCAGCAGTGGTAACAATGAGCAGTTCTTC
>13|-|TRBJ2-5|TRBV11-2|-
CASSLRAWETQYF
TGTGCCAGCAGCCTAAGGGCCTGGGAGACCCAGTACTTC
>15|-|TRBJ2-1|TRBV5-1|few
CASSLTAGLYNEQFF
TGCGCCAGCAGCTTAACCGCGGGGTTGTACAATGAGCAGTTCTTC
>13|TRBD1|TRBJ2-7|TRBV30|few
CAWSTGTGSEQYF
TGTGCCTGGAGTACCGGGACAGGGTCCGAGCAGTACTTC
>14|TRBD1|TRBJ1-2|TRBV6-5|few
CASSYLDRESGYTF
TGTGCCAGCAGTTACCTGGACAGGGAAAGCGGCTACACCTTC
>11|-|TRBJ1-1|TRBV20-1|-
CSARGGYEAFF
TGCAGTGCCAGGGGAGGTTATGAAGCTTTCTTT
>16|TRBD1|TRBJ1-5|TRBV28|-
CASRNRDRGGNQPQHF
TGTGCCAGCAGGAATCGGGACAGGGGAGGGAATCAGCCCCAGCATTTT
>15|TRBD1|TRBJ2-1|TRBV30|-
CAWSVRQGTYNEQFF
TGTGCCTGGAGTGTCCGACAGGGTACCTACAATGAGCAGTTCTTC
>13|-|TRBJ1-2|TRBV30|-
CAWSVETPRAHTF
TGTGCCTGGAGTGTAGAGACACCCCGGGCCCACACCTTC
>14|-|TRBJ2-5|TRBV7-2|-
CASSIPPPGETQYF
TGTGCCAGCAGCATTCCCCCCCCCGGGGAGACCCAGTACTTC
>11|-|TRBJ1-1|TRBV20-1|-
CSGRANTEAFF
TGCAGTGGAAGAGCAAACACTGAAGCTTTCTTT
>12|-|TRBJ2-5|TRBV12-5|many
CASGPQPETQYF
TGTGCTAGTGGGCCCCAGCCAGAGACCCAGTACTTC
>11|-|TRBJ1-5|TRBV7-8|-
CASSLVGPQHF
TGTGCCAGCAGCTTAGTTGGGCCCCAGCATTTT
>11|-|TRBJ2-5|TRBV6-1|few
CASRALETQYF
TGTGCCAGCAGGGCCCTAGAGACCCAGTACTTC
>13|TRBD2|TRBJ2-3|TRBV5-1|few
CASTSGNTDTQYF
TGCGCCAGCACTAGCGGGAACACAGATACGCAGTATTTT
>13|-|TRBJ1-2|TRBV29-1|-
CITRDTSPYGYTF
TGCATAACCAGGGACACCTCTCCTTATGGCTACACCTTC
>19|TRBD2|TRBJ2-1|TRBV15|-
CATSREGLAGAPSGREQFF
TGTGCCACCAGCAGGGAGGGACTAGCGGGGGCCCCTTCTGGCCGTGAGCAGTTCTTC
>13|-|TRBJ1-3|TRBV30|-
CAWGVGGRNTIYF
TGTGCCTGGGGAGTAGGGGGACGAAACACCATATATTTT
>11|-|TRBJ2-7|TRBV29-1|-
CSVIGGYEQYF
TGCAGCGTTATTGGGGGCTACGAGCAGTACTTC
>13|TRBD2|TRBJ2-3|TRBV19|-
CASGLAGGDTQYF
TGTGCCAGCGGACTAGCGGGAGGGGATACGCAGTATTTT
>13|-|TRBJ2-1|TRBV7-2|-
CASSLVSENEQFF
TGTGCCAGCAGCTTGGTATCAGAAAATGAGCAGTTCTTC
>15|-|TRBJ2-7|TRBV4-3|-
CASSQGRGTSYEQYF
TGCGCCAGCAGCCAAGGGAGGGGGACATCCTACGAGCAGTACTTC
>13|TRBD2|TRBJ2-1|TRBV25-1|-
CASRGLAGHEQFF
TGTGCCAGCAGGGGACTAGCGGGACATGAGCAGTTCTTC
>14|TRBD1|TRBJ2-7|TRBV30|-
CAWNRDSASPEQYF
TGTGCCTGGAACCGGGACAGCGCCTCCCCCGAGCAGTACTTC
>14|-|TRBJ1-5|TRBV5-4|few
CASSLVIRCQPQHF
TGTGCCAGCAGCTTGGTCATACGATGTCAGCCCCAGCATTTT
>11|-|TRBJ2-7|TRBV6-1|-
CASSWIYEQYF
TGTGCCAGCAGTTGGATCTACGAGCAGTACTTC
>12|-|TRBJ2-7|TRBV30|-
CAWSPVHYEQYF
TGTGCCTGGAGTCCCGTCCACTACGAGCAGTACTTC
>12|-|TRBJ1-1|TRBV7-2|-
CASRTGSTEAFF
TGTGCCAGCCGAACAGGGAGCACTGAAGCTTTCTTT
>14|TRBD2|TRBJ2-7|TRBV7-2|few
CASSSPLAGDEQYF
TGTGCCAGCAGCTCACCCCTAGCGGGGGACGAGCAGTACTTC
>14|-|TRBJ2-1|TRBV7-2|many
CASSPRRLNNEQFF
TGTGCCAGCAGCCCGAGACGGTTGAACAATGAGCAGTTCTTC
>16|-|TRBJ2-7|TRBV4-3|few
CASSQRAGDPSYEQYF
TGCGCCAGCAGCCAAAGGGCAGGGGATCCCTCCTACGAGCAGTACTTC
>15|-|TRBJ2-5|TRBV7-9|few
CASSSPGGLSETQYF
TGTGCCAGCTCCTCCCCAGGGGGGCTATCAGAGACCCAGTACTTC
>16|-|TRBJ2-3|TRBV7-2|few
CASSLKGGPSTDTQYF
TGTGCCAGCAGCTTAAAAGGGGGACCTAGCACAGATACGCAGTATTTT
>16|TRBD1|TRBJ2-7|TRBV7-2|few
CASSTNSPWTGGEQYF
TGTGCCAGCAGCACTAACTCCCCCTGGACAGGTGGCGAGCAGTACTTC
>15|-|TRBJ2-3|TRBV7-2|few
CASSLVGSSSDTQYF
TGTGCCAGCAGCTTAGTGGGCAGCTCCTCAGATACGCAGTATTTT
>15|-|TRBJ2-3|TRBV15|-
CATSRIGQTTDTQYF
TGTGCCACCAGCAGAATAGGACAGACCACAGATACGCAGTATTTT
>15|-|TRBJ1-5|TRBV18|few
CASSPQDGANQPQHF
TGTGCCAGCTCCCCTCAGGATGGGGCCAATCAGCCCCAGCATTTT
>15|TRBD2|TRBJ2-5|TRBV9|-
CASSPSPSGGETQYF
TGTGCCAGCAGCCCCAGCCCTAGCGGGGGAGAGACCCAGTACTTC
>14|TRBD2|TRBJ2-5|TRBV15|-
CATSALAGQETQYF
TGTGCCACCAGCGCTCTAGCGGGCCAAGAGACCCAGTACTTC
>16|-|TRBJ2-1|TRBV7-2|-
CASSLVRGPPYNEQFF
TGTGCCAGCAGCTTAGTGCGGGGCCCTCCCTACAATGAGCAGTTCTTC